This TCR beta chain was observed in a study of blood T cell repertoires in COVID-19. The CDR3 length is 13 residues. V dropped 5 bases and J dropped 3 bases, with 5 bases sitting between them. Authors' methods: By means of reference gene primer amplification, nucleated cell counts were estimated. The assay was immunoSEQ multiplex PCR, and TCRdb's table has in-frame clones only and misses some. That table gives V, J and clone size, and the DNA gave D and trimming. The table shows 150,000 to 200,000 clones, with about 90% occurring only once. Seattle's enrolled individuals joined amid active infection and were then monitored longitudinally.

This chain joins TRBV12-3 or TRBV12-4 and TRBJ2-6; D is undetermined. This TCR derives from a man younger than 45 with COVID-19, enrolled during active disease. The sequenced sample was peripheral blood. CDR3 loop: CASSLGGANVLTF. DNA of the CDR3: TGTGCCAGCAGTCTCGGTGGGGCCAACGTCCTGACTTTC.